This paragraph reports one T cell receptor beta chain. No antigen is known for it. No base quality information exists; no much larger clone differs at one position. This record comes from a study of cytomegalovirus exposure and HLA in healthy donors (dated by TCRdb to the late 2010s). With regard to the full study: An earlier analysis of some 550 of the donors reported roughly 300 Gb of sequence data and about 100 million unique TCR beta sequences from about 180 million T cells. Roughly 300 gigabases of sequencing data and roughly 90 million unique TCR sequences were included in an early release covering several hundred HLA-typed donors. Of the roughly 430 genotyped donors, about 84% fell in the genetic ancestry cluster associated with self-reported Caucasian donors. The aim of the study was to test whether cataloging public T cell receptors could identify signatures of past pathogen exposure. The study used immunosequencing to profile the T cell repertoires of several hundred subjects and linked those repertoires to cytomegalovirus serostatus. Along with the approximately 650-subject first cohort, a separate validation cohort of approximately 110 different subjects was used. High-throughput TCR immunosequencing, statistical association of individual TCRs with disease status, and machine learning were combined to predict cytomegalovirus infection status. In a later analysis, previously published TCR beta repertoires from fewer than 750 donors were re-analyzed and high-resolution HLA genotyping was added so that TCR occurrence patterns could be studied. Rather than drawing on any new phenotypic data, the later analysis identified candidate immune exposures from TCR beta sequences and the way those sequences occurred across donors. To decide whether each TCR beta V gene segment behaved as functional or pseudogenic, an earlier analysis of some 540 of the donors relied on high-throughput TCR beta sequencing. Alongside the repertoire data, information on donor age, sex, ethnicity and CMV serostatus was compiled. Genome-wide SNP genotypes for about 65% of the roughly 670 donors were used in a later genetic analysis, which treated that subset as a discovery cohort. Every discovery cohort repertoire had been produced on one sequencing platform. Class I and class II HLA loci were covered by the typing at four-digit resolution. The number of typed donors differed by locus: about 620-640 for A, B, C, DRB1 and DQB1; 522 for DQA1; 606 for DPA1; and about 450 for DPB1. Five DR-DQ haplotypes were treated as single units for association and clustering because of strong linkage in the cohort. On average, roughly 240,000 unique TCR beta nucleotide sequences were sequenced per donor among several hundred genotyped donors of the cohort, with about 17% of those sequences being non-productive. Broad study findings and their caveats: A later genetic analysis reported fewer N-insertions in productive TCRs among donors in an Asian-associated ancestry cluster than the roughly 620-donor mean. Because the 87-base-pair reads could not distinguish some IMGT-functional V segments, including TRBV6-2 and TRBV6-3, those segments were excluded. Most CMV-associated TCR beta chains appeared to be HLA-restricted in a later analysis, and the HLA associations seemed to be driven largely by CMV exposure. At a false discovery rate of 0.05, a later analysis linked about 17,000 TCR beta sequences to specific HLA alleles. A later analysis found that HLA-associated TCR beta chains were more clonally expanded and had lower generation probabilities than equally common non-associated chains. When HLA alleles, especially DR and DQ, strongly co-occurred, TCR associations were difficult to assign to individual alleles. A later genetic analysis associated a missense DCLRE1C variant with V-gene and J-gene trimming of TCR beta chains, and an independent cohort replicated the association. A further reported finding was that TCR beta sequences accurately predicted the HLA-A and HLA-B alleles for most subjects in the first cohort. Because counts were too low, around 17 rarely observed V segments, including chromosome 9 orphons, were left out of the earlier analysis of several hundred of the donors. In a later analysis, several top co-occurrence clusters were reported to appear linked to parvovirus B19, influenza, CMV and Epstein-Barr virus. CMV serostatus was the only immune exposure information available for the cohort. Because some donors lacked HLA typing at each locus, the association tests relied only on the typed subset. A cluster of highly shared sequence variants was judged likely to represent a technical artifact of the sequencing pipeline. In vitro tests confirmed that three of the cytomegalovirus-associated TCR beta chains recognize cytomegalovirus antigens. A total of 150 or so TCR beta chains were listed by the study as associated with cytomegalovirus. Linkage disequilibrium might explain the correlated functional status among segregating V segments, but an unknown experimental factor could not be excluded. Across donors, most TCR sequences were observed very rarely, whereas some public TCRs were present in many individuals. The authors suggested that the approach could potentially be extended to other disease states and immunological phenotypes. In a later analysis, TCR association rates were found to vary across HLA loci, with the most associated TCRs seen for DRB1 alleles and the fewest for HLA-C alleles. Presence/absence analyses assumed roughly uniform sequencing depth across donors, an assumption that may not hold. An earlier analysis of 587 of the donors showed that most TCR beta V segments appeared in productive rearrangements either about 90% or about 30% of the time, which broadly matched IMGT annotations. The classifier was reported to diagnose cytomegalovirus status with high specificity and sensitivity in both the original and validation cohorts. This cohort had only TCR beta chains sequenced, and the lack of alpha or paired-chain data limited which features could be detected.

The cohort was made up of approximately 700 healthy bone marrow donors. At the time of sampling, every cohort member was nominally healthy, though immune exposures that went unrecorded were likely present. The donor tested CMV seronegative and was one of the 352 seronegative cohort members. Every donor gave a peripheral blood sample, and the peripheral blood mononuclear cells from that sample were used for TCR beta sequencing. The Qiagen DNeasy Blood Extraction Kit was used to extract genomic DNA from the blood cell samples. The CDR3, from cysteine to phenylalanine, totals 14 residues. The retained sequence is limited to the CDR3, 42 bases, with the frame set at the first base. V and J are truncated by 2 bases and 4 bases respectively, leaving an intervening sequence of 11 bases. Per the germline V gene, MDHEN is the CDR1 and SYDVKM is the CDR2. The library was built by means of the immunoSEQ multiplex PCR assay. For the multiplex PCR, a mixture combining 60 forward primers for TCR Vbeta segments and 13 reverse primers for TCR Jbeta segments was used. A multiplex PCR assay on genomic DNA amplified the CDR3 region of rearranged TCR beta genes. Amplified TCR beta libraries were sequenced as 87-base-pair reads on the Illumina HiSeq System. Per the original workflow: In a later analysis, 77 million or so unique TCR beta chains were counted across the roughly 610 repertoires, and roughly 9.9 million of these chains were shared by at least two donors. Raw reads were error-corrected and collapsed into unique sequences with a nearest-neighbor algorithm that merged closely related sequences to remove PCR and sequencing errors. Alignment of CDR3 sequences to IMGT reference sequences was used to assign V, D and J gene segments. Each retained sequence needed at least a six-nucleotide match to both a V gene segment and a J gene segment. Rearrangements were called productive when the CDR3 lacked stop codons and stayed in frame with V and J; all others were non-productive. Following IMGT convention, CDR3 was defined as the stretch from the second conserved V-encoded cysteine to the conserved J-encoded phenylalanine. The earlier analysis of some 550 of the donors excluded any sequence lacking an unambiguous match to a single V gene segment. In an earlier analysis of a few hundred of the donors, a V segment was called functional when productive rearrangements were above 56.7%, and segregating when the standard deviation between donors exceeded 5%. A statistical classification framework was built to diagnose cytomegalovirus status from the catalog of TCR beta chain sequences. In a later analysis, TCR nucleotide sequences were compared against IMGT/GENE-DB human TR gene sequences so that V and J genes could be assigned. In a later analysis, CDR3 sequences and most-parsimonious VDJ recombination scenarios were assigned using the TCRdist pipeline. In a later analysis, each TCR beta chain was defined by its CDR3 amino acid sequence together with its V-gene family, and reads lacking a unique V-gene family were excluded. A later analysis removed several hundred highly shared, low-generation-probability nucleotide sequences to deal with suspected cross-contamination and a sequencing artifact. In a later analysis, a clonal expansion index for each public chain was calculated from normalized within-repertoire ranks of inferred template counts. A later analysis computed generation probabilities with a VDJ recombination model fitted to out-of-frame rearrangements, and checked the results against IGoR. Hypergeometric tests were used in a later analysis to score TCR-TCR, TCR-HLA and TCR-CMV co-occurrence, with a repertoire-size bias correction applied to the TCR pairs. To estimate false discovery rates, a later analysis permuted the HLA or CMV assignments 20 times. In a later analysis, co-occurring TCRs were grouped with DBSCAN, and TCRdist sequence similarity was added when clustering was performed within HLA-allele-positive subsets. For co-occurrence clustering, repertoires with fewer than 30,000 or more than 120,000 public chains were excluded, along with roughly 5 repertoires with anomalous nucleotide sharing. TCRdb mirrors the immuneACCESS table, restricted to in-frame sequences. Some clones are absent from its copies; in checked studies, under half trace to an unresolved V gene, and the reason for the others is unknown. For V, J and clone size, that table is used; D and trimming come from the DNA. The sample table contains about 59,000 clones; only one count was recorded for about 80% of them. The ten most abundant clones make up approximately 3.6% of the sample.

The sequencing input was PBMCs. The V and J segments used are TRBV28 and TRBJ1-2; the D gene is possibly TRBD1, with 5 bases matching. This clonotype originated in a woman aged 35 to 49 in good health and CMV-seronegative. The DNA sequence reads TGTGCCAGCAGTTTAGGGGCAGGGCTCTATGGCTACACCTTC. Translated, this is CASSLGAGLYGYTF.